This entry is about one T cell receptor beta chain. This sample was taken from a study of blood T cell repertoires in COVID-19. The CDR3 covers 16 residues. V shed 0 bases and J shed 4 bases, with 16 bases lying between them. CDR1 is MGHRA, CDR2 YSYEKL, per germline. The method was immunoSEQ multiplex PCR; TCRdb's version includes in-frame clones alone and lacks a portion of them. The sample lists a few hundred thousand clones, around nine tenths occurring once. The sample consisted of peripheral blood. The chain carries TRBV4-1 and TRBJ2-7; D unresolved. The TCR comes from a woman aged 60-70 years with acute or convalescent COVID-19. CDR3 DNA sequence: TGCGCCAGCAGCCAAGAATGGTCTAAGTGGGCTTACGAGCAGTACTTC. It specifies CASSQEWSKWAYEQYF.